This T cell receptor (beta chain) appears in the sequencing data of a study of monozygotic twins with inflammatory bowel disease. Worth noting for this clonotype: The antigen remains undetermined.

Study-wide results and caveats: The sharing of clonotypes with others was lower in IBD patients than in healthy twins, especially with disease activity. The analysis did not separate different T cell subtypes.

CDR3 length equals 15 residues. Total RNA, at approximately 3,500 ng, went into every TCR library. Template switching added UMIs carrying a 6-nucleotide sample barcode. TCRdb re-called the 5' RACE reads; every CDR3 protein appears as one record, without DNA. The repertoire table contains approximately 330,000 distinct CDR3 sequences. The chain has TRBV12-3 or TRBV12-4 and TRBJ2-3; lacking DNA, the TRBD2 call made by TCRdb goes unchecked. The source material was blood. The TCR was taken from a human donor with ulcerative colitis or Crohn's disease, or a healthy co-twin of an affected twin (not recorded which). The CDR3 is CASSSLAGGIDTQYF.